This T cell receptor beta chain was obtained from a study of blood T cell repertoires in COVID-19. Using immunoSEQ multiplex PCR, the repertoire was profiled, and TCRdb retains in-frame clones only, with some absent. Here the sample spans around 20,000 clones, approximately 90% being singletons. The CDR3 runs 13 residues. Germline CDR1 is MNHEY and CDR2 is SVGAGI. Between the trimmed V and J ends, which lost 6 bases and 7 bases, there was a span of 13 bases. This sequence joins TRBV6-5 and TRBJ2-1; D uncertain. The specimen sequenced was peripheral blood. The TCR comes from a human donor in a cohort sampled during active COVID-19. In DNA, the CDR3 is TGTGCCAGCAGACCTCTCCTAGGTAATGAGCAGTTCTTC. This encodes CASRPLLGNEQFF.